Only one count was recorded for the clone carrying this TCR beta chain. Antigen specificity is unknown. Distinct nucleotide sequences in the sample also encode this CDR3. CDR3 length: 12 residues. CDR1 is SQVTM and CDR2 is ANQGSEA in the germline V gene. V gave up 4 bases and J gave up 1 base, with 7 bases separating them. The entry originates in a study of CD8+ T cells in alopecia areata. Study outcomes and limitations: Shared TCR sequences were less clear between patients than in mice, possibly partly from HLA diversity.

Obtained from alopecia areata patients were lesional scalp punch biopsies along with peripheral blood. Extracted from the samples, RNA was reverse transcribed into cDNA to serve as the sequencing template. Sequencing used immunoSEQ multiplex PCR; TCRdb keeps in-frame clones, though not all of them. Among approximately 180,000 clones listed, almost 65% were seen once. The receptor comes from a human donor with alopecia areata. Sequenced here: CD4+ T cells sorted from blood, sampled at week 0. The chain recombines TRBV29-1 with TRBJ1-1; D is possibly TRBD1 (5 bases). The CDR3 DNA reads TGCAGCGTTGTCGGGGGGAACACTGAAGCTTTCTTT. This codes for CSVVGGNTEAFF.